This T cell receptor beta chain was identified in a study of T cells in Graves' hyperthyroidism and ophthalmopathy. About the study: Blood was drawn when the patient was first diagnosed and still untreated.

This clonotype appeared a few times. It was RNA transcripts that yielded the amplified TCR beta CDR3 regions. TCR CDR3 regions were first amplified by RT-PCR with HTBI primers. TCRdb re-derived calls from the multiplex PCR reads in MiXCR, one entry per CDR3 protein. The sample contains about 270,000 distinct CDR3 sequences, about 20% of which appear only once. This TCR came from a man aged 30-40 years with Graves' ophthalmopathy. The sequenced sample consisted of blood.

The CDR3 coding sequence is TGTGCCAGCAGCACCACTAGCGTACTTCCTACCAATGAGCAGTTCTTC. This encodes CASSTTSVLPTNEQFF. The V call is TRBV13, the J call TRBJ2-1; 7 bases are a match to TRBD2. There are 16 residues in the CDR3. With 5 bases clipped from V and 6 bases from J, the junction kept 13 bases outside the gene matches. CDR1 and CDR2 (germline): PRHDT, FYEKMQ (reference sequence).